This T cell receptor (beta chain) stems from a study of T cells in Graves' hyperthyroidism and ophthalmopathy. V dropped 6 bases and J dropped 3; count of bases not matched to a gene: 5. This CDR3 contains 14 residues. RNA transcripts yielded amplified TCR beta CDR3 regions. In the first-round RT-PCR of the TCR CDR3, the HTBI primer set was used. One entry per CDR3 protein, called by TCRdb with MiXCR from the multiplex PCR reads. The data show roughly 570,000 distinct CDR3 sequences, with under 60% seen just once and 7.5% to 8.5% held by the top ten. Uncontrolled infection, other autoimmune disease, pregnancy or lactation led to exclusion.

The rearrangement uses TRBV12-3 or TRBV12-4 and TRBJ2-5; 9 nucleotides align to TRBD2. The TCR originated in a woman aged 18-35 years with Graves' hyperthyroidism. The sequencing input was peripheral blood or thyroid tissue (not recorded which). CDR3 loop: CASSVRTSEETQYF. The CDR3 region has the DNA TGTGCCAGCAGCGTGAGGACTAGCGAAGAGACCCAGTACTTC.